Listed below are T cell receptor beta chains from one sample, sequenced in a study of identical twins. Using its own MiXCR run on the 5' RACE reads, TCRdb lists one record per CDR3 protein. The table shows fewer than 500,000 distinct CDR3 sequences, with 20% to 25% occurring only once. These same data were also listed under a study on T cells expressing NK-cell markers.

What was sequenced was CD4+ T cells sorted from blood. The origin of the receptors is a woman between 18 and 29 years old in good health. Each CDR3 is given with its conserved first and last residue. Each record gives: J gene, D gene, clone size, V gene, CDR3 DNA, CDR3 protein. A D gene is named only where the DNA matches it firmly. Clone size is stated in some rows and not others, as once, few, many or a class when expanded.

J gene: TRBJ2-1; D gene: -; clone size: -; V gene: TRBV7-8; CDR3 DNA: TGTGCCAGCAGCTTCCCCCTGACGGATAGCGGAGTTAATACCTACAATGAGCAGTTCTTC; CDR3 protein: CASSFPLTDSGVNTYNEQFF
J gene: TRBJ2-1; D gene: TRBD1; clone size: -; V gene: TRBV7-2; CDR3 DNA: TGTGCCAGCAGCTTAGGGGACAGGGGGAGATCAGATGAGCAGTTCTTC; CDR3 protein: CASSLGDRGRSDEQFF
J gene: TRBJ1-2; D gene: TRBD1; clone size: few; V gene: TRBV29-1; CDR3 DNA: TGCAGCGTTGACCCTCGGACAGGCTATGGCTACACCTTC; CDR3 protein: CSVDPRTGYGYTF
J gene: TRBJ2-3; D gene: -; clone size: -; V gene: TRBV5-1; CDR3 DNA: TGCGCCAGCAGCTTTGGTGTGCCGGGCACAGATACGCAGTATTTT; CDR3 protein: CASSFGVPGTDTQYF
J gene: TRBJ2-5; D gene: TRBD1; clone size: -; V gene: TRBV14; CDR3 DNA: TGTGCCAGCAGCCAGGACTGGACAGGACGGGCGACCCAGTACTTC; CDR3 protein: CASSQDWTGRATQYF
J gene: TRBJ2-2; D gene: TRBD2; clone size: -; V gene: TRBV4-3; CDR3 DNA: TGCGCCAGCAGCCAAAAATCGGTCCGGAGACTAGCGGGAGCCCCCGGGGAGCTGTTTTTT; CDR3 protein: CASSQKSVRRLAGAPGELFF
J gene: TRBJ1-1; D gene: -; clone size: few; V gene: TRBV7-2; CDR3 DNA: TGTGCCAGCAGCTTAGACGGTTTGGACACTGAAGCTTTCTTT; CDR3 protein: CASSLDGLDTEAFF
J gene: TRBJ1-1; D gene: TRBD1; clone size: once; V gene: TRBV4-1; CDR3 DNA: TGCGCCAGCTGGTTTACAGGGGATCGGGGCACTGAAGCTTTCTTT; CDR3 protein: CASWFTGDRGTEAFF
J gene: TRBJ2-1; D gene: TRBD1; clone size: -; V gene: TRBV20-1; CDR3 DNA: TGCAGTGCTAGGAGACCCGGACAGGGTCCGCCTTCTCCCTACAATGAGCAGTTCTTC; CDR3 protein: CSARRPGQGPPSPYNEQFF
J gene: TRBJ2-2; D gene: -; clone size: -; V gene: TRBV29-1; CDR3 DNA: TGCAGCGTGATGGGCGCCGGGGAGCTGTTTTTT; CDR3 protein: CSVMGAGELFF
J gene: TRBJ2-7; D gene: -; clone size: few; V gene: TRBV2; CDR3 DNA: TGTGCCAGCAGTGTGAGCGGAGCCTACGAGCAGTACTTC; CDR3 protein: CASSVSGAYEQYF
J gene: TRBJ2-2; D gene: -; clone size: -; V gene: TRBV5-1; CDR3 DNA: TGCGCCAGCAGCTTGGGGTCAGGGCAGGCCGGGGAGCTGTTTTTT; CDR3 protein: CASSLGSGQAGELFF
J gene: TRBJ2-7; D gene: TRBD1; clone size: few; V gene: TRBV10-3; CDR3 DNA: TGTGCCATCAAGGGACAGGAGGACGAGCAGTACTTC; CDR3 protein: CAIKGQEDEQYF
J gene: TRBJ1-5; D gene: -; clone size: -; V gene: TRBV29-1; CDR3 DNA: TGCAGCGTTGAAGGTTTGGGGGTGTCCGAGGACAATCAGCCCCAGCATTTT; CDR3 protein: CSVEGLGVSEDNQPQHF
J gene: TRBJ1-4; D gene: TRBD1; clone size: few; V gene: TRBV20-1; CDR3 DNA: TGCAGTGCTAGAGACGCCGGGACAGGGGGTGAAAAACTGTTTTTT; CDR3 protein: CSARDAGTGGEKLFF
J gene: TRBJ2-7; D gene: -; clone size: few; V gene: TRBV7-9; CDR3 DNA: TGTGCCAGCAGGCCCAAGACCGGCTCTAGCTCCTACGAGCAGTACTTC; CDR3 protein: CASRPKTGSSSYEQYF
J gene: TRBJ1-1; D gene: -; clone size: -; V gene: TRBV7-9; CDR3 DNA: TGTGCCGGCCGACGGGCCGACATGAACACTGAAGCTTTCTTT; CDR3 protein: CAGRRADMNTEAFF
J gene: TRBJ2-3; D gene: -; clone size: few; V gene: TRBV3-1; CDR3 DNA: TGTGCCAGCAGCCAACCCACTAGTGGTACGCAGTATTTT; CDR3 protein: CASSQPTSGTQYF
J gene: TRBJ1-4; D gene: -; clone size: -; V gene: TRBV25-1; CDR3 DNA: TGTGCCAGCAGTGATCCCGGTCAGGCAGATGAAAAACTGTTTTTT; CDR3 protein: CASSDPGQADEKLFF
J gene: TRBJ1-2; D gene: TRBD1; clone size: few; V gene: TRBV10-3; CDR3 DNA: TGTGCCACTCGGACAGGGATCACTAACTATGGCTACACCTTC; CDR3 protein: CATRTGITNYGYTF
J gene: TRBJ2-7; D gene: TRBD2; clone size: few; V gene: TRBV7-2; CDR3 DNA: TGTGCCAGCAGGGGGGGAGCGGGGACCTACGAGCAGTACTTC; CDR3 protein: CASRGGAGTYEQYF
J gene: TRBJ1-5; D gene: -; clone size: many; V gene: TRBV5-1; CDR3 DNA: TGTGCCAGCTCACCCGAGGGCAATCAGCCCCAGCATTTT; CDR3 protein: CASSPEGNQPQHF
J gene: TRBJ2-5; D gene: TRBD2; clone size: -; V gene: TRBV5-6; CDR3 DNA: TGTGCCAGCAGCTTGATTAGCGGGGGGGCCTTTGTCTTC; CDR3 protein: CASSLISGGAFVF
J gene: TRBJ1-1; D gene: -; clone size: -; V gene: TRBV5-1; CDR3 DNA: TGCGCCAGCAGCGTGCAGGCACAGAACACTGAAGCTTTCTTT; CDR3 protein: CASSVQAQNTEAFF
J gene: TRBJ1-1; D gene: -; clone size: -; V gene: TRBV7-2; CDR3 DNA: TGTGCCAGCACAGGAAGTAACACTGAAGCTTTCTTT; CDR3 protein: CASTGSNTEAFF
J gene: TRBJ1-2; D gene: TRBD1; clone size: -; V gene: TRBV7-9; CDR3 DNA: TGTGCCAGCAGCTCGGGACAGGGGGCTATTTCTTATGGCTACACCTTC; CDR3 protein: CASSSGQGAISYGYTF
J gene: TRBJ1-1; D gene: TRBD1; clone size: -; V gene: TRBV12-3/TRBV12-4; CDR3 DNA: TGTGCCAGCAGTTTAAGGGGGACAGAGTCTGAAGCTTTCTTT; CDR3 protein: CASSLRGTESEAFF
J gene: TRBJ2-1; D gene: TRBD2; clone size: -; V gene: TRBV12-3/TRBV12-4; CDR3 DNA: TGTGCCAGCACCCATGGACTAGCGGTTACCTACAATGAGCAGTTCTTC; CDR3 protein: CASTHGLAVTYNEQFF
J gene: TRBJ1-5; D gene: TRBD1; clone size: few; V gene: TRBV7-8; CDR3 DNA: TGTGCCAGCAGCGGCCGACAGGGGAATCAGCCCCAGCATTTT; CDR3 protein: CASSGRQGNQPQHF
J gene: TRBJ1-1; D gene: -; clone size: -; V gene: TRBV7-9; CDR3 DNA: TGTGCCAGCAGCTTTCAGGGGACGAAAACTGAAGCTTTCTTT; CDR3 protein: CASSFQGTKTEAFF
J gene: TRBJ2-7; D gene: -; clone size: -; V gene: TRBV5-5; CDR3 DNA: TGTGCCAGCAGCTCCTGGACAGCGCCCGGGCAGTACTTC; CDR3 protein: CASSSWTAPGQYF
J gene: TRBJ2-3; D gene: TRBD2; clone size: few; V gene: TRBV11-2; CDR3 DNA: TGTGCCAGCAGCCGACTAGCGGGGGGGCCAGATACGCAGTATTTT; CDR3 protein: CASSRLAGGPDTQYF